The present TCR beta chain was sequenced within a study of T cell responses to AZD1222 COVID-19 vaccine. For this clone: The antigen remains undetermined.

The repertoire was sequenced with immunoSEQ multiplex PCR; TCRdb's copy has only in-frame clones and lacks some. Here the sample spans tens of thousands of clones, roughly 84% being singletons. Looked up from germline, CDR1 is MNHNY and CDR2 is SVGAGI (reference sequence). V was clipped by 5 bases and J by 7 bases, with 8 bases between them. This CDR3 has 11 residues. General study findings and limits: In a largely white British group with more females than males, clonal diversity was possibly underestimated.

The J gene is TRBJ1-1, the V gene TRBV6-6; D ambiguous. This receptor was taken from an adult in good health. The sample consisted of peripheral blood, taken on day 0 of AZD1222 vaccination. Here the CDR3 DNA reads TGTGCCAGCAGTGAACTATTTGAAGCTTTCTTT. It encodes CASSELFEAFF.